This T cell receptor beta chain was recorded in a study of T cells in Graves' hyperthyroidism and ophthalmopathy. RNA transcripts provided the source from which TCR beta CDR3 regions were amplified. The TCR CDR3 first-round RT-PCR relied on the HTBI primer set. A single record per CDR3 protein comes from TCRdb applying MiXCR to the multiplex PCR reads. The sample gives 500,000 to 650,000 distinct CDR3 sequences, roughly 18% of which show up once; around 17% is in the top ten. Diagnosis rested on symptoms, serum thyroxine and TRAb, thyroid ultrasound, and orbital computed tomography. This clonotype was counted ten times or more. Its antigen is undetermined. Study-wide findings and caveats: Expanded thyroid clonotypes (above 0.001) were mostly also found in blood.

The sample was blood. This receptor was obtained from a woman aged 18-29 years with Graves' ophthalmopathy.

DNA of the CDR3: TGTGCCAGCAGTCGGACAGAGTCTAAACCCCTCCACTTT. This encodes CASSRTESKPLHF. The J gene is TRBJ1-6, the V gene TRBV12-3 or TRBV12-4, with D perhaps matching TRBD1 (6 bases). The ends were cut back, 5 bases at V and 12 bases at J, with 14 bases in the middle. The CDR3 spans 13 residues.